The 24 T cell receptor beta chains below all came from one sample that was sequenced in a study of post-analysis software for immune sequencing data. Study results and limitations: Patients had higher frequencies than controls of about five TRBV segments, including TRBV5-6, TRBV5-1 and TRBV20-1.

cDNA libraries of TCR beta carried unique molecular identifiers. TCRdb itself ran the PCR reads through MiXCR, one entry per CDR3 protein. The sample lists some 800,000 distinct CDR3 sequences, 46% occurring once. No antigen has been identified for these receptors. The specimen sequenced was blood. These receptors were collected from a girl aged 10-17 years with multiple sclerosis.

The sample holds a few counts of this clonotype. V is TRBV29-1 and J is TRBJ2-1, with D perhaps matching TRBD1 or TRBD2 (5 bases each). The V end was cut by 3 bases, the J end by 3 bases, with 15 bases between. The CDR3 runs 15 residues. Germline lookup yields CDR1 SQVTM and CDR2 ANQGSEA. CDR3 region: CSVEGVGLGYNEQFF. CDR3 nucleotide sequence: TGCAGCGTTGAGGGGGTTGGTCTTGGCTACAATGAGCAGTTCTTC.

The sample holds a few counts of this clonotype. CDR3 region: CASSPLRGAYEQYF. The CDR3 region has the DNA TGTGCCAGCAGCCCTTTGAGGGGAGCCTACGAGCAGTACTTC. The J gene is TRBJ2-7, the V gene TRBV9; D is possibly TRBD1 or TRBD2 (5 bases each). CDR1 and CDR2 from the germline V gene are SGDLS and YYNGEE. The ends were cut back, 4 bases at V and 2 bases at J, with 13 bases in the middle. CDR3 length: 14 residues.

The gene calls are TRBV5-1 and TRBJ1-2; 8 nucleotides align to TRBD1. Germline trimming cut 3 bases from V and 8 bases from J; bases unmatched to any gene: 12. The CDR3 extends over 15 amino acids. Per germline, CDR1 SGHRS and CDR2 YFSETQ. CDR3 in DNA: TGCGCCAGCAGCTGGGACGGTCAGGGGGCGCCGGGCTACACCTTC. This codes for CASSWDGQGAPGYTF. Together with reference TRBV5-1 and TRBJ1-2, the CDR3 gives the full variable domain: KAGVTQTPRYLIKTRGQQVTLSCSPISGHRSVSWYQQTPGQGLQFLFEYFSETQRNKGNFPGRFSGRQFSNSRSEMNVSTLELGDSALYLCASSWDGQGAPGYTFGSGTRLTVV.

The J gene is TRBJ2-7, the V gene TRBV2; 9 bases match TRBD2. The CDR3 is made up of 18 amino acids. J lost 4 bases, V lost 6 bases, and 19 bases had no gene match. The germline V gene encodes CDR1 SNHLY and CDR2 FYNNEI. DNA of the CDR3: TGTGCCAGCAGAGTGGGAAGGGCCCTAGGTAGCGGGAGTTACGAGCAGTACTTC. Its protein product is CASRVGRALGSGSYEQYF.

This clonotype was counted between two and nine times. This CDR3 is CSVATGTSGYNEQFF. CDR3 nucleotide sequence: TGCAGCGTCGCAACCGGGACTAGCGGTTACAATGAGCAGTTCTTC. The V call is TRBV29-1, the J call TRBJ2-1, with TRBD2 matching over 11 bases. V shed 6 bases, J shed 4 bases, and the junction held 8 bases outside the gene matches. Looked up from germline, CDR1 is SQVTM and CDR2 is ANQGSEA. The CDR3 sequence is 15 residues long.

This clonotype occurred a few times. The rearrangement joins TRBV18 to TRBJ2-6, with D unresolved. CDR3 length equals 16 residues. From germline, CDR1 is KGHSH and CDR2 LQKENI. V was cut by 1 base and J by 0 bases, with 7 bases left in between. The CDR3: CASSPLPPSGANVLTF. CDR3 nucleotide sequence: TGTGCCAGCTCACCACTACCACCCTCTGGGGCCAACGTCCTGACTTTC.

As to this clonotype: A clone one base away is much larger, so this may be a read error. Because it lacks the conserved phenylalanine or tryptophan at the end, this CDR3 is likely a read error. The gene calls are TRBV7-3 and TRBJ2-1; 7 bases map to TRBD2. This CDR3 comprises 16 residues. V lost 5 bases, J lost 0 bases, and 7 bases stayed unmatched. Germline assignment: CDR1 SGHTA and CDR2 FQGTGA. CDR3 in amino acids: CASSHTSESSYNEQFV. The DNA for the CDR3 is TGTGCCAGCAGCCACACTAGCGAGAGCTCCTACAATGAGCAGTTCGTC.

The CDR3 DNA is TGTGCCAGCAGTTACTCGATTGAGCGGGAGGCAGAGACCCAGTACTTC. Residues: CASSYSIEREAETQYF. The genes are TRBV6-6 and TRBJ2-5; TRBD2 matches at 9 bases. V shed 0 bases, J shed 4 bases, and the junction held 6 bases outside the gene matches. This CDR3 has 16 residues. CDR1 and CDR2 (germline): MNHNY, SVGAGI (reference sequence).

This rearrangement joins TRBV6-5 to TRBJ1-5, with 8 bases fitting TRBD1. This CDR3 is 16 amino acids long. V shed 4 bases and J 4 bases; nucleotides not matched to a gene: 9. Germline V lookup: CDR1 MNHEY, CDR2 SVGAGI. This chain's CDR3 is CASSSSTDRVNQPQHF. CDR3 DNA: TGTGCCAGCAGTTCATCAACGGACAGGGTTAATCAGCCCCAGCATTTT.

This clonotype was found once. The J gene is TRBJ2-1, the V gene TRBV4-2; D is tentatively TRBD1 or TRBD2 (6 bases each). CDR1 and CDR2 from the germline V gene are LGHNA and YNFKEQ. V was pared by 1 base and J by 6 bases, with 13 bases between. This CDR3 contains 15 residues. The CDR3 sequence: CASSQAGDSGNEQFF. The CDR3 nucleotides are TGTGCCAGCAGCCAAGCAGGGGACTCTGGCAATGAGCAGTTCTTC.

The chain is built from TRBV29-1 and TRBJ2-5; TRBD1 matches 9 bases. The CDR3 totals 12 residues. With 6 bases clipped from V and 4 bases from J, the junction kept 3 bases outside the gene matches. Germline V lookup: CDR1 SQVTM, CDR2 ANQGSEA. The CDR3: CSVSQGAETQYF. DNA of the CDR3: TGCAGCGTCTCACAGGGGGCAGAGACCCAGTACTTC.

The rearrangement uses TRBV6-5 and TRBJ2-7, with D perhaps TRBD1 (6 bases). CDR3 length equals 16 residues. Trimming pared 0 bases from V and 4 bases from J, leaving 16 bases between. CDR1 is MNHEY, CDR2 SVGAGI, per germline. CDR3 nucleotide sequence: TGTGCCAGCAGTTACTCAGGAACAGGGAGTCATTACGAGCAGTACTTC. Its protein is CASSYSGTGSHYEQYF.

The rearrangement links TRBV12-3 or TRBV12-4 to TRBJ2-7; TRBD2 might be the D (6 bases). V lost 8 bases and J lost 6, with 17 bases in between. The length of the CDR3 is 13 residues. The CDR3 nucleotides read TGTGCCAGCCGGAGGGCCGGGTCAGGCGAGCAGTACTTC. Translation gives CASRRAGSGEQYF.

This sequence joins TRBV11-3 and TRBJ2-3; D remains unclear. The CDR3 extends over 14 amino acids. V was cut by 5 bases and J by 2 bases, with 11 bases left in between. The germline CDR1 and CDR2 sequences are SGHNT and YENEEA. CDR3 loop: CASSHEGYTDTQYF. The CDR3 DNA reads as TGTGCCAGCAGCCACGAAGGGTACACAGATACGCAGTATTTT.

The V and J genes are TRBV5-1 and TRBJ2-3; 14 nucleotides line up with TRBD2. Germline CDR1 reads SGHRS; CDR2 reads YFSETQ. Losses at the gene ends were 7 bases for V and 4 bases for J; bases not matched to a gene: 14. The CDR3 spans 18 residues. CDR3 DNA sequence: TGCGCCAGCCGGGGTCTAAGGACTAGCGGGAGGATAGCAGATACGCAGTATTTT. As protein: CASRGLRTSGRIADTQYF.

This clonotype appeared a few times. The J gene is TRBJ2-1, the V gene TRBV20-1; 10 nucleotides line up with TRBD2. Germline trimming cut 2 bases from V and 3 bases from J; bases unmatched to any gene: 4. The CDR3 is made up of 15 amino acids. CDR1 and CDR2 from the germline V gene are DFQATT and SNEGSKA (reference sequence). This chain's CDR3 is CSARSLAGDYNEQFF. CDR3 DNA sequence: TGCAGTGCTAGAAGTCTAGCGGGAGACTACAATGAGCAGTTCTTC.

This clonotype was detected ten times or more. The CDR3 DNA sequence: TGCAGTGCTAGAGCCCATGGTAGCGGTACCTACAATGAGCAGTTCTTC. Its translation is CSARAHGSGTYNEQFF. The V and J genes are TRBV20-1 and TRBJ2-1; TRBD2 is a possible D gene (6 bases). CDR3 length equals 16 residues. CDR1 DFQATT and CDR2 SNEGSKA come from the germline V gene (reference sequence). Trimming removed 1 base from V and 2 bases from J, with 15 bases in between.

The chain links TRBV4-3 to TRBJ2-5; D is perhaps TRBD1 (6 bases). The CDR3 runs to 15 residues. Germline CDR1 LGHNA, CDR2 YSLEER. V lost 1 base, J lost 1 base, and 10 bases lay in between. The CDR3 reads CASSQAAQGQETQYF. CDR3 nucleotide sequence: TGCGCCAGCAGCCAAGCTGCACAGGGCCAAGAGACCCAGTACTTC.

The chain joins TRBV29-1 to TRBJ2-3; TRBD1 or TRBD2 may be the D gene (6 bases each). The CDR3 totals 14 residues. The germline V gene has CDR1 SQVTM and CDR2 ANQGSEA. The ends were cut back, 7 bases at V and 5 bases at J, with 19 bases in the middle. Here the CDR3 reads CSAPGEDGLDTQYF. CDR3 nucleotide sequence: TGCAGCGCTCCAGGGGAGGATGGGCTAGATACGCAGTATTTT.

This clonotype occurred a few times. The J gene is TRBJ2-7, the V gene TRBV7-8; the D is unclear. This CDR3 contains 16 residues. The germline V gene has CDR1 SGHVS and CDR2 FQNEAQ. The germline V and J ends were trimmed by 1 base and 6 bases, with 19 bases remaining between them. CDR3 region: CASSLEGSSKAGEQYF. The DNA for the CDR3 is TGTGCCAGCAGCTTAGAGGGCTCCAGCAAAGCTGGCGAGCAGTACTTC.

The rearrangement uses TRBV12-3 or TRBV12-4 and TRBJ2-3; D perhaps matches TRBD2 (5 bases). V shed 3 bases and J shed 0 bases, with 10 bases lying between them. This CDR3 has 15 amino acids. The CDR3 coding sequence is TGTGCCAGCAGTTTGACGGACTCCAGCACAGATACGCAGTATTTT. The encoded protein is CASSLTDSSTDTQYF.

The chain joins TRBV20-1 to TRBJ1-2; D is unresolved. Trimming shortened V by 8 bases and J by 6 bases, and 10 bases separated the two germline ends. Germline V lookup: CDR1 DFQATT, CDR2 SNEGSKA (reference sequence). There are 10 residues in the CDR3. The CDR3 protein is CSYTQHGYTF. Written as DNA, the CDR3 is TGCAGTTATACCCAGCATGGCTACACCTTC.

The chain combines TRBV15 with TRBJ2-7; a weak D match, TRBD2 (6 bases). Per germline, CDR1 LNHNV and CDR2 YYDKDF (reference sequence). This CDR3 is 16 amino acids long. V was trimmed by 1 base and J by 3 bases, leaving 16 bases between them. The CDR3 DNA follows: TGTGCCACCAGCAGAGGAGGTGCGGGAAGGGGCTACGAGCAGTACTTC. Translating it yields CATSRGGAGRGYEQYF.

This clonotype was counted once. The genes are TRBV27 and TRBJ2-7, with D possibly TRBD2 on 5 matching bases. CDR1 is MNHEY, CDR2 SMNVEV, per germline (reference sequence). There are 14 residues in the CDR3. V was pared by 2 bases and J by 5 bases, with 13 bases between. The CDR3 loop is CASSLQRGSHEQYF. CDR3 nucleotides: TGTGCCAGCAGTTTACAACGGGGTAGCCACGAGCAGTACTTC.